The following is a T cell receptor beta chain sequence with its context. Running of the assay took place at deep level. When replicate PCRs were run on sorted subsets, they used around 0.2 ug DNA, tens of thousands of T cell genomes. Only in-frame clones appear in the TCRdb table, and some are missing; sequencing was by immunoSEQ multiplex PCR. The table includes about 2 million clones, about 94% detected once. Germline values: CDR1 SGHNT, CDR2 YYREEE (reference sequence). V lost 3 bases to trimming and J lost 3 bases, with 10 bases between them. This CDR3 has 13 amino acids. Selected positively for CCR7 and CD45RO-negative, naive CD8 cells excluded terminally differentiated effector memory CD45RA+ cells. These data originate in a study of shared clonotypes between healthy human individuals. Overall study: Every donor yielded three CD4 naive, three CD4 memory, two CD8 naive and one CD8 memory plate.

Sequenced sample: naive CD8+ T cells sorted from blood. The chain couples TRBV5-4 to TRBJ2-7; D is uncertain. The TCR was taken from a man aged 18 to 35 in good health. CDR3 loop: CASSSGGLYEQYF. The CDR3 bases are TGTGCCAGCAGCTCCGGCGGTCTCTACGAGCAGTACTTC.